Following are 23 T cell receptor beta chains from one sample sequenced in a study of blood T cell repertoires in COVID-19. Generated by immunoSEQ multiplex PCR, the TCRdb table keeps only in-frame clones and is missing some. Of tens of thousands of clones listed, almost 85% are singletons. The sequencing input was peripheral blood. These receptors were taken from a man aged 65 to 79 with acute or convalescent COVID-19.

This rearrangement joins TRBV19 to TRBJ1-4; D not resolved. The CDR3 is 16 residues long. Germline V gene lookup returns CDR1 LNHDA and CDR2 SQIVND (reference sequence). The germline V and J ends were trimmed by 5 bases and 0 bases, with 13 bases remaining between them. CDR3 residues: CASSSGRAATNEKLFF. As DNA, the CDR3 is TGTGCCAGTAGTTCCGGGAGAGCTGCAACTAATGAAAAACTGTTTTTT.

The V gene is TRBV6-5, the J gene TRBJ2-3; TRBD1 matches 11 bases. Trimming took 2 bases from V and 1 from J; bases not matched to a gene: 2. The CDR3 covers 16 residues. The germline gives CDR1 MNHEY, CDR2 SVGAGI. The CDR3 nucleotides read TGTGCCAGCAGTTACGGACAGGGGGCAGGCACAGATACGCAGTATTTT. Protein sequence: CASSYGQGAGTDTQYF.

This chain links TRBV19 with TRBJ2-6; TRBD1 might be the D (5 bases). CDR3 length equals 14 residues. From germline, CDR1 is LNHDA and CDR2 SQIVND (reference sequence). Trimming took 7 bases from V and 2 from J, leaving 9 bases between them. CDR3 sequence (DNA): TGTGCCAGTAAGACAGATCCTGGGGCCAACGTCCTGACTTTC. This codes for CASKTDPGANVLTF.

The CDR3 here is CASSPRQGNTGELFF. The CDR3, as DNA: TGCGCCAGCAGCCCCAGACAGGGGAACACCGGGGAGCTGTTTTTT. The chain carries TRBV5-1 and TRBJ2-2; 7 bases agree with TRBD1. CDR1 and CDR2 (germline): SGHRS, YFSETQ. The CDR3 spans 15 residues. V lost 4 bases, J lost 1 base, and 4 bases stayed unmatched.

This chain connects TRBV19 to TRBJ2-4; 9 nucleotides align to TRBD1. There are 17 residues in the CDR3. The germline gives CDR1 LNHDA, CDR2 SQIVND (reference sequence). V lost 2 bases and J lost 0; bases outside the gene matches: 5. The CDR3 loop reads CASSIPRTGVAKNIQYF. CDR3 nucleotides: TGTGCCAGTAGTATACCAAGGACAGGGGTAGCCAAAAACATTCAGTACTTC.

This clone has more than one count but fewer than ten. The rearrangement uses TRBV9 and TRBJ2-3; possible D gene TRBD1, 5 bases. Germline values: CDR1 SGDLS, CDR2 YYNGEE. The V end lost 0 bases, the J end lost 3 bases, and 11 bases lay between the germline ends. The CDR3 runs 15 residues. CDR3 region: CASSVAKGWTDTQYF. The DNA of the CDR3 is TGTGCCAGCAGCGTAGCAAAGGGGTGGACAGATACGCAGTATTTT. The variable domain in full, with the rest retrieved from reference TRBV9 and TRBJ2-3, is DSGVTQTPKHLITATGQRVTLRCSPRSGDLSVYWYQQSLDQGLQFLIQYYNGEERAKGNILERFSAQQFPDLHSELNLSSLELGDSALYFCASSVAKGWTDTQYFGPGTRLTVL.

V is TRBV6-2 or TRBV6-3 and J is TRBJ2-7, with a possible D match to TRBD1 (6 bases). Germline V gene sequence: CDR1 MNHEY, CDR2 SVGEGT. V lost 6 bases and J lost 3, with 24 bases in between. The CDR3 has 17 residues. The CDR3 spells CASSQLTSWGRSYEQYF. In nucleotides, the CDR3 is TGTGCCAGCAGCCAACTCACCTCTTGGGGGCGCAGCTACGAGCAGTACTTC.

The chain uses TRBV6-2 or TRBV6-3 and TRBJ1-5, with D tentatively TRBD1 (6 bases). Germline CDR1 MNHEY, CDR2 SVGEGT. Deletions cut 6 bases from V and 3 bases from J, with 15 bases between. This CDR3 contains 15 residues. The CDR3 loop is CASSHSRDTNQPQHF. DNA for the CDR3: TGTGCCAGCAGCCATTCCCGGGACACCAATCAGCCCCAGCATTTT.

The CDR3 coding sequence is TGCGCCAGCAGCCCGAATGGCGATACGCAGTATTTT. This encodes CASSPNGDTQYF. J is TRBJ2-3 and V is TRBV5-1; D remains ambiguous. The V end was cut by 4 bases, the J end by 6 bases, with 9 bases between. Germline V gives CDR1 SGHRS, CDR2 YFSETQ. CDR3 length: 12 amino acids.

The V and J genes are TRBV2 and TRBJ2-4, with TRBD1 identical over 7 bases. CDR3 length: 13 residues. CDR1 SNHLY and CDR2 FYNNEI come from the germline V gene. Trimming cost V 10 bases and J 4 bases; bases outside gene matches: 7. CDR3 sequence: CANSRDSKNIQYF. The CDR3 DNA sequence: TGTGCCAACTCTCGGGACAGTAAAAACATTCAGTACTTC.

The CDR3 DNA is TGTGCCAGCCGGGAGAGCCTAATGGCGTATGGCTACACCTTC. This sequence encodes CASRESLMAYGYTF. This chain uses TRBV2 with TRBJ1-2, with no clear D. This CDR3 is 14 amino acids long. Trimming shortened V by 8 bases and J by 5 bases, and 18 bases separated the two germline ends. Looked up from germline, CDR1 is SNHLY and CDR2 is FYNNEI.

This clone was seen a handful of times. This chain connects TRBV27 to TRBJ2-1, with TRBD2 matching 7 bases. The CDR3 sequence is 15 residues long. In germline, CDR1 is MNHEY, CDR2 SMNVEV (reference sequence). With 5 bases clipped from V and 4 bases from J, the junction kept 8 bases outside the gene matches. CDR3 DNA: TGTGCCAGCAGTATGGGGACTACTTTATACAATGAGCAGTTCTTC. It encodes CASSMGTTLYNEQFF.

This chain uses TRBV3-1 (or the pseudogene TRBV3-2) with TRBJ2-3, with 9 bases identical to TRBD2. The CDR3 consists of 14 residues. CDR1 is LGHDT and CDR2 is YNNKEL in the germline V gene (reference sequence). After removal of 4 bases from V and 6 bases from J, the junction contained 5 bases not matched to a gene. DNA of the CDR3: TGTGCCAGCAGCCTTAGCGGGAGAACGGATACGCAGTATTTT. Translating gives CASSLSGRTDTQYF.

The rearrangement joins TRBV6-5 to TRBJ1-6, with D perhaps matching TRBD1 (6 bases). CDR3 size: 14 residues. The germline V and J ends were trimmed by 7 bases and 8 bases, with 15 bases remaining between them. Germline CDR1 MNHEY, CDR2 SVGAGI. In nucleotides, the CDR3 is TGTGCCAGCACCCTAGGGGGGGGCGATTCACCCCTCCACTTT. This encodes CASTLGGGDSPLHF.

The V and J genes are TRBV5-5 and TRBJ2-5; tentative D call: TRBD1 (5 bases). Germline CDR1 and CDR2: SGHKS and YYEKEE (reference sequence). This CDR3 comprises 18 residues. The ends were cut back, 0 bases at V and 5 bases at J, with 23 bases in the middle. The CDR3 spells CASSLVSRLVGAMETQYF. The CDR3 DNA follows: TGTGCCAGCAGCTTGGTTTCTCGCCTCGTAGGGGCGATGGAGACCCAGTACTTC. Drawing the rest from reference TRBV5-5 and TRBJ2-5, the complete variable domain is DAGVTQSPTHLIKTRGQQVTLRCSPISGHKSVSWYQQVLGQGPQFIFQYYEKEERGRGNFPDRFSARQFPNYSSELNVNALLLGDSALYLCASSLVSRLVGAMETQYFGPGTRLLVL.

The chain recombines TRBV3-1 (or the pseudogene TRBV3-2) with TRBJ2-1; 16 bases line up with TRBD2. V lost 4 bases to trimming and J lost 2 bases; unmatched junction nucleotides: 2. CDR3 length equals 17 residues. Germline V gene lookup returns CDR1 LGHDT and CDR2 YNNKEL (reference sequence). CDR3 DNA sequence: TGTGCCAGCAGCCTCGGGACTAGCGGGAGGGCCTACAATGAGCAGTTCTTC. It codes for CASSLGTSGRAYNEQFF.

This chain uses TRBV29-1 with TRBJ2-1; D remains unclear. Trimming removed 3 bases at V and 4 bases at J, with 13 bases between. The CDR3 is 14 residues long. The germline V gene encodes CDR1 SQVTM and CDR2 ANQGSEA. CDR3: CSVDMGAKYNEQFF. As DNA, the CDR3 is TGCAGCGTTGATATGGGCGCTAAATACAATGAGCAGTTCTTC.

V and J are TRBV27 and TRBJ1-4, with D possibly matching TRBD1 (5 bases). From germline, CDR1 is MNHEY and CDR2 SMNVEV (reference sequence). V lost 2 bases and J 8 bases, leaving 12 bases between the germline ends. This CDR3 contains 14 residues. Here the CDR3 DNA reads TGTGCCAGCAGTTTAGGGGGGGGATACGAAAAACTGTTTTTT. Its protein is CASSLGGGYEKLFF.

This chain connects TRBV27 to TRBJ2-2, with 10 bases identical to TRBD2. The trim removed 2 bases at V and 0 bases at J, leaving 9 bases unmatched. CDR3 length: 19 residues. The germline CDR1 and CDR2 sequences are MNHEY and SMNVEV (reference sequence). The CDR3 reads CASSLLWWTSGANTGELFF. The CDR3 DNA reads TGTGCCAGCAGTTTACTGTGGTGGACTAGCGGTGCGAACACCGGGGAGCTGTTTTTT.

The rearrangement joins TRBV7-3 to TRBJ2-1, with D unclear. Germline V CDR1 and CDR2: SGHTA, FQGTGA. The CDR3 sequence is 13 residues long. V lost 2 bases and J lost 4, with 6 bases in between. CDR3 residues: CASSLSLYNEQFF. In nucleotides, the CDR3 is TGTGCCAGCAGCTTATCTTTATACAATGAGCAGTTCTTC.

This clone was recorded only once. The V and J genes are TRBV6-5 and TRBJ2-5; the D is unclear. Germline loops: CDR1 MNHEY, CDR2 SVGAGI. Trimming stripped 6 bases from V and 5 bases from J, with 10 bases between. The CDR3 runs 12 residues. CDR3 amino acids: CASSAGWETQYF. The CDR3 DNA is TGTGCCAGCAGCGCAGGATGGGAGACCCAGTACTTC.

This clone was seen a single time. The chain carries TRBV6-1 and TRBJ1-1, with D perhaps TRBD1 (6 bases). The length of the CDR3 is 14 residues. CDR1 and CDR2 from the germline V gene are MNHNS and SASEGT. V was trimmed by 2 bases and J by 5 bases, leaving 12 bases between them. The CDR3 nucleotides are TGTGCCAGCAGTGAACGGGGGGCACGGACTGAAGCTTTCTTT. Protein: CASSERGARTEAFF.

The genes are TRBV19 and TRBJ1-2; no definite D call. This CDR3 comprises 13 residues. V lost 8 bases, J lost 5 bases, and 15 bases lay in between. Germline V gives CDR1 LNHDA, CDR2 SQIVND (reference sequence). The DNA of the CDR3 is TGTGCCAGTGCTCGGGGAGTAACTTATGGCTACACCTTC. Translating it yields CASARGVTYGYTF.